This passage covers 18 T cell receptor beta chains from one sample sequenced in a study of cytomegalovirus exposure and HLA in healthy donors. The PCR was carried out with 60 Vbeta primers and 13 Jbeta primers. The data were produced by immunoSEQ multiplex PCR, yet TCRdb's version contains in-frame clones alone and is incomplete. The data contain some 200,000 clones, about 79% of them singletons. The sample comprised PBMCs. The receptor set was obtained from a woman aged 45-65 years in good health and CMV-seronegative.

V and J are TRBV5-5 and TRBJ2-5; tentatively, D is TRBD1 (6 bases). V shed 1 base and J shed 5 bases, with 18 bases lying between them. CDR3 size: 16 residues. Germline CDR1 SGHKS, CDR2 YYEKEE (reference sequence). The DNA for the CDR3 is TGTGCCAGCAGCTTGCCCACAGGGAGTTGGGGGGAGACCCAGTACTTC. Translating it yields CASSLPTGSWGETQYF.

This rearrangement joins TRBV2 to TRBJ1-2; D remains unclear. Per the germline V gene, CDR1 is SNHLY and CDR2 is FYNNEI. V was trimmed by 3 bases and J by 1 base, leaving 3 bases between them. This CDR3 spans 12 amino acids. The CDR3 sequence is CASSDGNYGYTF. The CDR3 DNA reads as TGTGCCAGCAGTGACGGTAACTATGGCTACACCTTC.

The chain links TRBV28 to TRBJ2-7; 9 bases fit TRBD1. The CDR3 totals 15 residues. CDR1 is MDHEN, CDR2 SYDVKM, per germline. V trimming: 2 bases; J trimming: 5 bases; junction bases outside the gene matches: 7. The CDR3 DNA reads TGTGCCAGCAGTTTAGACGGGACAGGGTTCAACGAGCAGTACTTC. It specifies CASSLDGTGFNEQYF.

This chain connects TRBV28 to TRBJ2-1; 9 bases are shared with TRBD1. Germline CDR1 is MDHEN and CDR2 is SYDVKM. Germline trimming cut 6 bases from V and 6 bases from J; bases unmatched to any gene: 6. The CDR3 totals 14 residues. The CDR3, as DNA: TGTGCCAGCAGGCCTCCGGGACAGGGCAATGAGCAGTTCTTC. Translated, it gives CASRPPGQGNEQFF. Full variable domain (missing parts from reference TRBV28 and TRBJ2-1): DVKVTQSSRYLVKRTGEKVFLECVQDMDHENMFWYRQDPGLGLRLIYFSYDVKMKEKGDIPEGYSVSREKKERFSLILESASTNQTSMYLCASRPPGQGNEQFFGPGTRLTVL.

V and J are TRBV5-1 and TRBJ2-5; D unresolved. Matching the DNA end better, TRBJ2-7 makes the J call doubtful. The germline V gene encodes CDR1 SGHRS and CDR2 YFSETQ. This CDR3 is built from 12 residues. CDR3 protein: CASSKNSYEQYF. The CDR3 DNA reads as TGCGCCAGCAGCAAAAACTCCTACGAGCAGTACTTC.

This clone is a singleton in its sample. V is TRBV5-1 and J is TRBJ1-2; 11 positions match TRBD1. The CDR3 is made up of 14 amino acids. V lost 3 bases, J lost 6 bases, and 4 bases stayed unmatched. The germline V gene has CDR1 SGHRS and CDR2 YFSETQ. CDR3 residues: CASSSGQGAHGYTF. In DNA, the CDR3 is TGCGCCAGCAGCTCTGGACAGGGGGCGCATGGCTACACCTTC. Full variable domain (missing parts from reference TRBV5-1 and TRBJ1-2): KAGVTQTPRYLIKTRGQQVTLSCSPISGHRSVSWYQQTPGQGLQFLFEYFSETQRNKGNFPGRFSGRQFSNSRSEMNVSTLELGDSALYLCASSSGQGAHGYTFGSGTRLTVV.

The genes are TRBV30 and TRBJ2-2; D is ambiguous. Per germline, CDR1 GTSNPN and CDR2 SVGIG (reference sequence). The CDR3 has 15 residues. Trimming shortened V by 4 bases and J by 3 bases, and 15 bases separated the two germline ends. As DNA, the CDR3 is TGTGCCTGGATCCCCGGGTTGCTGGACACCGGGGAGCTGTTTTTT. This encodes CAWIPGLLDTGELFF.

V gene TRBV9 combines with J gene TRBJ1-5; D may be TRBD1 (5 bases). The CDR3 totals 16 residues. V shed 4 bases and J shed 0 bases, with 14 bases lying between them. The germline gives CDR1 SGDLS, CDR2 YYNGEE. DNA for the CDR3: TGTGCCAGCAGCTCGGGGGGAGGGAATAGCAATCAGCCCCAGCATTTT. As protein: CASSSGGGNSNQPQHF.

This chain uses TRBV4-1 with TRBJ2-1; tentative D call: TRBD2 (6 bases). Trimming shortened V by 4 bases and J by 7 bases, and 20 bases separated the two germline ends. Germline V gene sequence: CDR1 MGHRA, CDR2 YSYEKL. This CDR3 region has 16 residues. CDR3 DNA: TGCGCCAGCAGCCCGCAAGCCGGGACTCCTATTAATGAGCAGTTCTTC. Encoded protein: CASSPQAGTPINEQFF.

V is TRBV4-1 and J is TRBJ2-5; 8 bases are a match to TRBD1. The CDR3 is 17 residues long. The J segment lost 5 bases and the V segment lost 2 bases, leaving 13 bases of the junction unmatched. Germline CDR1 MGHRA, CDR2 YSYEKL. CDR3 sequence: CASSQPPVAGGRETQYF. DNA of the CDR3: TGCGCCAGCAGCCAACCCCCGGTGGCAGGGGGCAGGGAGACCCAGTACTTC.

This clone has more than one count but fewer than ten. This chain joins TRBV7-2 and TRBJ2-2; 8 bases align to TRBD1. The CDR3 extends over 16 amino acids. V shed 0 bases and J 4 bases; nucleotides not matched to a gene: 4. Germline V gene data show CDR1 as SGHTA and CDR2 as FQGNSA. The CDR3 DNA follows: TGTGCCAGCAGCTTAGCGCAGGGGGCGTTCACCGGGGAGCTGTTTTTT. It is translated as CASSLAQGAFTGELFF.

This chain uses TRBV5-6 with TRBJ2-2, with 7 bases aligning to TRBD2. Losses at the gene ends were 3 bases for V and 3 bases for J; bases not matched to a gene: 2. The CDR3 length is 14 residues. Looked up from germline, CDR1 is SGHDT and CDR2 is YYEEEE. The CDR3 sequence is CASSSRGDTGELFF. The DNA for the CDR3 is TGTGCCAGCAGCTCACGGGGGGACACCGGGGAGCTGTTTTTT.

This clone turned up a few times. The chain employs TRBV27 and TRBJ1-3, with a possible D match to TRBD1 (6 bases). Trimming removed 5 bases at V and 2 bases at J, with 16 bases between. CDR1 and CDR2 (germline): MNHEY, SMNVEV (reference sequence). This CDR3 comprises 16 residues. CDR3 residues: CASSPIHRDTGNTIYF. CDR3 in DNA: TGTGCCAGCAGTCCAATCCACAGGGATACTGGAAACACCATATATTTT.

The chain carries TRBV4-3 and TRBJ2-1, with D maybe TRBD1 (6 bases). V lost 5 bases and J 12 bases, leaving 14 bases between the germline ends. The V gene's germline CDR1 is LGHNA and CDR2 YSLEER. CDR3 length equals 12 residues. Here the CDR3 DNA reads TGCGCCAGCAGCTATGACAGGCGAGGGCAGTTCTTC. It encodes CASSYDRRGQFF.

The chain links TRBV4-2 to TRBJ2-1, with TRBD2 matching 7 bases. J lost 7 bases, V lost 3 bases, and 12 bases had no gene match. The germline gives CDR1 LGHNA, CDR2 YNFKEQ. This CDR3 is 16 amino acids long. Here the CDR3 DNA reads TGTGCCAGCAGCCAGGTTACCGGGTCAGCGGGGAATGAGCAGTTCTTC. Translated: CASSQVTGSAGNEQFF.

Only a few counts were recorded for this clone. The chain joins TRBV19 to TRBJ2-1; TRBD1 matches 10 bases. The CDR3 length is 13 residues. CDR1 and CDR2 (germline): LNHDA, SQIVND (reference sequence). V lost 6 bases to trimming and J lost 9 bases; unmatched junction nucleotides: 5. CDR3 region: CASSDRGLGEQFF. The CDR3 nucleotides read TGTGCCAGTAGCGACAGGGGGCTTGGTGAGCAGTTCTTC.

V and J are TRBV27 and TRBJ2-7; TRBD2 agrees at 8 bases. The germline CDR1 and CDR2 sequences are MNHEY and SMNVEV (reference sequence). The CDR3 is made up of 13 amino acids. Trimming took 9 bases from V and 2 from J; bases not matched to a gene: 6. This chain's CDR3 is CASETSGTYEQYF. CDR3 DNA sequence: TGTGCCAGTGAAACTAGCGGAACCTACGAGCAGTACTTC.

CDR3 nucleotides: TGTGCCAGCTCACCAGATCCAGCGTCCATTGGAGATACGCAGTATTTT. Amino acids: CASSPDPASIGDTQYF. The rearrangement links TRBV18 to TRBJ2-3; D is unclear. The CDR3 has 16 residues. Germline V gene sequence: CDR1 KGHSH, CDR2 LQKENI. V was trimmed by 2 bases and J by 5 bases, leaving 17 bases between them.